The 29 T cell receptor beta chains reported below all come from one sample, sequenced in a study of shared clonotypes between healthy human individuals. The naive CD8 population came from CD45RO-negative cells selected for CCR7, without terminally differentiated effector memory CD45RA+ cells. Only in-frame clones appear in the TCRdb table, and some are missing; sequencing was by immunoSEQ multiplex PCR. The sample shows millions of clones, about 95% of them seen only once. Sequencing input: naive CD8+ T cells sorted from blood. Source of these receptors: a man aged 18 to 35 in good health.

The chain recombines TRBV4-1 with TRBJ2-5; 11 positions agree with TRBD1. J gave up 0 bases and V 3 bases, and 3 bases lay outside the gene matches. The CDR3 has 16 residues. The germline gives CDR1 MGHRA, CDR2 YSYEKL. In DNA, the CDR3 is TGCGCCAGCAGCCACCCGGACAGGGGGCACCAAGAGACCCAGTACTTC. It yields the protein CASSHPDRGHQETQYF.

This chain links TRBV6-1 with TRBJ2-7; D gene unclear. V dropped 0 bases and J dropped 4 bases, with 10 bases sitting between them. There are 14 residues in the CDR3. Germline lookup yields CDR1 MNHNS and CDR2 SASEGT. CDR3 region: CASSEAPDQYEQYF. In nucleotides, the CDR3 is TGTGCCAGCAGTGAAGCCCCTGATCAGTACGAGCAGTACTTC.

The chain is built from TRBV30 and TRBJ1-3; the match to TRBD1 covers 9 bases. The junction had 2 bases not matched to a gene; V was cut back by 5 bases and J by 0 bases. This CDR3 contains 14 residues. Germline CDR1 and CDR2: GTSNPN and SVGIG (reference sequence). The CDR3 nucleotides are TGTGCCTGGGACAGGGGGAGCTCTGGAAACACCATATATTTT. Protein sequence: CAWDRGSSGNTIYF. Drawing the rest from reference TRBV30 and TRBJ1-3, the complete variable domain is SQTIHQWPATLVQPVGSPLSLECTVEGTSNPNLYWYRQAAGRGLQLLFYSVGIGQISSEVPQNLSASRPQDRQFILSSKKLLLSDSGFYLCAWDRGSSGNTIYFGEGSWLTVV.

About this clone: The same CDR3 also results from other DNA sequences found in this sample. The chain uses TRBV9 and TRBJ1-1; maybe TRBD1 (6 bases). The CDR3 sequence is 15 residues long. The germline gives CDR1 SGDLS, CDR2 YYNGEE. Trimming left V 4 bases short and J 0 bases short, with 13 bases between. The CDR3 bases are TGTGCCAGCAGCCCGGAGACAGGAATGAACACTGAAGCTTTCTTT. It specifies CASSPETGMNTEAFF.

The chain recombines TRBV6-6 with TRBJ2-1; D is possibly TRBD1 (6 bases). Germline V gene data show CDR1 as MNHNY and CDR2 as SVGAGI (reference sequence). This CDR3 spans 12 amino acids. The V and J ends lost 8 bases and 6 bases respectively, with 11 bases between them. In DNA, the CDR3 is TGTGCCAGCCACACAGGGCTCAATGAGCAGTTCTTC. Translated, it gives CASHTGLNEQFF.

The chain joins TRBV4-3 to TRBJ1-5, with D perhaps TRBD1 (6 bases). V lost 3 bases to trimming and J lost 1 base, with 10 bases between them. The CDR3 has 15 amino acids. Germline loops: CDR1 LGHNA, CDR2 YSLEER. CDR3 region: CASSHNRESNQPQHF. CDR3 sequence (DNA): TGCGCCAGCAGCCATAACAGGGAAAGCAATCAGCCCCAGCATTTT.

The chain recombines TRBV5-4 with TRBJ1-1; D remains unclear. This CDR3 is built from 12 residues. Germline assignment: CDR1 SGHNT and CDR2 YYREEE (reference sequence). Trimming took off 3 bases at V and 6 bases at J, with 9 bases between the two ends. The CDR3 reads CASSSVGSEAFF. The CDR3 DNA reads as TGTGCCAGCAGCTCAGTGGGCTCTGAAGCTTTCTTT.

V usage is TRBV19 and J usage is TRBJ2-7; D not certain. CDR1 is LNHDA, CDR2 SQIVND, per germline (reference sequence). V was shortened by 6 bases and J by 6 bases, with 12 bases between the two germline ends. This CDR3 is 12 amino acids long. The chain's CDR3 is CASSPNSVEQYF. Here the CDR3 DNA reads TGTGCCAGTAGCCCTAACTCGGTCGAGCAGTACTTC.

The DNA of the CDR3 is TGTGCCAGCCGAGCAAGGGACACTGAAGCTTTCTTT. It is translated as CASRARDTEAFF. This chain uses TRBV6-5 with TRBJ1-1; unclear D gene. Deletions cut 8 bases from V and 3 bases from J, with 10 bases between. Germline CDR1 reads MNHEY; CDR2 reads SVGAGI. The CDR3 is 12 amino acids.

This chain uses TRBV27 with TRBJ2-1; TRBD2 aligns across 12 bases. With 7 bases clipped from V and 10 bases from J, the junction kept 14 bases outside the gene matches. The CDR3 extends over 16 amino acids. CDR1 is MNHEY, CDR2 SMNVEV, per germline (reference sequence). In DNA form, the CDR3 reads TGTGCCAGCACCCCAATACTAGCGGGGGGCCCCTCCGAGCAGTTCTTC. Its protein is CASTPILAGGPSEQFF.

This chain uses TRBV5-4 with TRBJ2-3; 7 bases fit TRBD2. Germline V CDR1 and CDR2: SGHNT, YYREEE (reference sequence). This CDR3 has 15 residues. The ends lost 4 bases at V and 1 base at J; junction bases unmatched: 6. The chain's CDR3 is CASSPRESGTDTQYF. The CDR3 bases are TGTGCCAGCAGCCCGCGGGAGTCTGGCACAGATACGCAGTATTTT.

This chain joins TRBV29-1 and TRBJ2-3, with D tentatively TRBD1 (6 bases). Trimming cost V 1 base and J 2 bases, with 13 bases left between them. The CDR3 runs 15 residues. Germline CDR1 is SQVTM and CDR2 is ANQGSEA. The CDR3 DNA reads TGCAGCGTTGAAGTGGACAGCCGAACCACAGATACGCAGTATTTT. It is translated as CSVEVDSRTTDTQYF.

The chain joins TRBV19 to TRBJ2-2, with D unclear. The V gene's germline CDR1 is LNHDA and CDR2 SQIVND (reference sequence). V was cut by 9 bases and J by 8 bases, with 10 bases left in between. This CDR3 is built from 11 residues. The CDR3 sequence is CASGSGGELFF. The CDR3 DNA follows: TGTGCCAGCGGATCCGGGGGGGAGCTGTTTTTT.

V and J are TRBV19 and TRBJ1-1; no definite D call. Between the trimmed V and J ends, which lost 5 bases and 5 bases, there was a span of 15 bases. Per germline, CDR1 LNHDA and CDR2 SQIVND (reference sequence). CDR3 length: 14 amino acids. CDR3 coding DNA: TGTGCCAGTAGTGGCTCAGCTCGAACGACTGAAGCTTTCTTT. This gives the protein CASSGSARTTEAFF.

The chain employs TRBV28 and TRBJ1-5; 11 positions agree with TRBD1. CDR1 is MDHEN, CDR2 SYDVKM, per germline. With V trimmed by 6 bases and J by 11 bases, 9 bases remained unmatched. There are 14 residues in the CDR3. CDR3 sequence (DNA): TGTGCCAGCAGCTTAGGGACAGGGGGGGGTTCCCAGCATTTT. This translates into CASSLGTGGGSQHF.

The V gene is TRBV5-1, the J gene TRBJ2-3, with 10 positions matching TRBD2. The trim removed 0 bases at V and 2 bases at J, leaving 6 bases unmatched. CDR3 length: 17 residues. Germline V CDR1 and CDR2: SGHRS, YFSETQ. CDR3 loop: CASSLGWTSGPTDTQYF. In DNA form, the CDR3 reads TGCGCCAGCAGCTTGGGATGGACTAGCGGACCCACAGATACGCAGTATTTT.

This clone showed up just a few times. This chain links TRBV9 with TRBJ2-2, with D uncertain. Trimming shortened V by 1 base and J by 7 bases, and 5 bases separated the two germline ends. Per germline, CDR1 SGDLS and CDR2 YYNGEE. The CDR3 extends over 12 amino acids. The CDR3 nucleotides are TGTGCCAGCAGCGTAAGCGTCGGGGAGCTGTTTTTT. Amino acid sequence: CASSVSVGELFF.

This chain links TRBV6-6 with TRBJ2-3, with 9 bases lining up with TRBD2. The CDR3 spans 14 residues. V lost 7 bases to trimming and J lost 2 bases; unmatched junction nucleotides: 4. CDR1 is MNHNY, CDR2 SVGAGI, per germline (reference sequence). This CDR3 reads CASTVAGDTDTQYF. The CDR3 DNA reads as TGTGCCAGCACCGTAGCGGGGGACACAGATACGCAGTATTTT.

This clone appeared once. The chain couples TRBV5-1 to TRBJ2-7, with D possibly being TRBD2 (6 bases). The germline CDR1 and CDR2 sequences are SGHRS and YFSETQ. The CDR3 has 11 amino acids. V lost 4 bases and J lost 7, with 9 bases in between. The CDR3 spells CASSTGGEQYF. In DNA, the CDR3 is TGCGCCAGCAGCACCGGGGGTGAGCAGTACTTC.

With regard to this clone: The junction shows a germline mismatch at one end, possibly a read error. The rearrangement joins TRBV5-8 to TRBJ1-5; D is possibly TRBD1 (5 bases). Looked up from germline, CDR1 is SGHTS and CDR2 is YDEGEE. The CDR3 loop spans 9 amino acids. This chain's CDR3 is CASRGPSDF. The CDR3 DNA sequence: TGTGCCAGCAGGGGACCGTCCGATTTT.

The chain employs TRBV7-9 and TRBJ2-3, with 8 bases identical to TRBD1. The CDR3 covers 17 residues. After removal of 8 bases from V and 3 bases from J, the junction contained 16 bases not matched to a gene. Germline-derived CDR1 and CDR2 are SEHNR and FQNEAQ (reference sequence). The CDR3, as DNA: TGTGCCAGCCGATACTCCGGGACAGGTTGGGGAACAGATACGCAGTATTTT. This codes for CASRYSGTGWGTDTQYF.

The chain combines TRBV6-1 with TRBJ2-7, with 8 bases aligning to TRBD2. Looked up from germline, CDR1 is MNHNS and CDR2 is SASEGT. The CDR3 extends over 13 amino acids. V dropped 7 bases and J dropped 3; count of bases not matched to a gene: 5. CDR3 protein: CASTLSGSYEQYF. CDR3 bases: TGTGCCAGCACCTTAAGCGGGAGCTACGAGCAGTACTTC.

The V and J genes are TRBV13 and TRBJ2-1, with TRBD2 as a possible D gene (6 bases). Trimming shortened V by 3 bases and J by 0 bases, and 15 bases separated the two germline ends. The CDR3 is 17 amino acids. CDR1 PRHDT and CDR2 FYEKMQ come from the germline V gene (reference sequence). Written as DNA, the CDR3 is TGTGCCAGCAGCTTTCCTTTAGCGGATTTCTCCTACAATGAGCAGTTCTTC. Its translation is CASSFPLADFSYNEQFF.

The table lists this clone with a few counts. The chain recombines TRBV28 with TRBJ2-7; perhaps D is TRBD1 or TRBD2 (5 bases each). The CDR3 length is 15 residues. V shed 4 bases and J shed 5 bases, with 18 bases lying between them. Germline V lookup: CDR1 MDHEN, CDR2 SYDVKM. The CDR3 loop is CASSSPGTLEDEQYF. The CDR3 DNA is TGTGCCAGCAGTTCACCCGGGACCCTCGAGGACGAGCAGTACTTC.

The gene calls are TRBV6-6 and TRBJ2-2; D tentatively fits TRBD1 or TRBD2 (5 bases each). The CDR3 is 13 residues long. Trimming shortened V by 8 bases and J by 2 bases, and 9 bases separated the two germline ends. CDR1 and CDR2 (germline): MNHNY, SVGAGI (reference sequence). The CDR3 spells CASRDQNTGELFF. CDR3 bases: TGTGCCAGCCGGGACCAAAACACCGGGGAGCTGTTTTTT.

The chain recombines TRBV13 with TRBJ2-5; 13 bases line up with TRBD2. There are 18 residues in the CDR3. Trimming took 5 bases from V and 3 from J; bases not matched to a gene: 12. Germline loops: CDR1 PRHDT, CDR2 FYEKMQ (reference sequence). The CDR3 here is CASSHILLAGGRKETQYF. CDR3 sequence (DNA): TGTGCCAGCAGCCACATCCTACTAGCGGGAGGGCGGAAAGAGACCCAGTACTTC.

The chain is built from TRBV7-2 and TRBJ2-1; no reliable D call. CDR3 length equals 12 residues. V was shortened by 5 bases and J by 7 bases, with 9 bases between the two germline ends. Germline V gene lookup returns CDR1 SGHTA and CDR2 FQGNSA. CDR3 nucleotides: TGTGCCAGCAGCCACGGTAGGAATGAGCAGTTCTTC. This translates into CASSHGRNEQFF.

The chain uses TRBV19 and TRBJ1-5; D is uncertain. V lost 7 bases and J lost 1, with 14 bases in between. Germline values: CDR1 LNHDA, CDR2 SQIVND (reference sequence). This CDR3 comprises 15 residues. As DNA, the CDR3 is TGTGCCAGTAAATACCGGGTGAGGAGCAATCAGCCCCAGCATTTT. It translates to CASKYRVRSNQPQHF.

This chain uses TRBV5-1 with TRBJ2-7, with TRBD2 matching over 14 bases. The germline V gene has CDR1 SGHRS and CDR2 YFSETQ. V was pared by 2 bases and J by 6 bases, with 10 bases of the junction left unmatched. The CDR3 is 17 amino acids. The CDR3 sequence: CASSFGLAGGLIGEQYF. The CDR3 nucleotides read TGCGCCAGCAGCTTCGGACTAGCGGGAGGACTGATAGGCGAGCAGTACTTC.